This TCR beta chain stems from a study of CD8 T cells in ankylosing spondylitis. This clonotype was seen ten or more times. TCRdb fed the 5' RACE reads into MiXCR, producing one record per CDR3 protein. The sample has fewer than 250,000 distinct CDR3 sequences; about 10% are singletons. Germline CDR1 SGHTA, CDR2 FQGNSA. V lost 8 bases to trimming and J lost 1 base, with 12 bases between them. This CDR3 spans 14 amino acids. Material: blood, either unsorted or a sorted T cell fraction (not recorded which). The origin of this receptor is a male donor with ankylosing spondylitis or in good health (not recorded which). The chain is built from TRBV7-2 and TRBJ2-1; maybe TRBD1 (5 bases). The CDR3 loop reads CASGHGLSYNEQFF. The CDR3 DNA reads as TGTGCCAGCGGACACGGCCTATCCTACAATGAGCAGTTCTTC. The full variable domain, its missing parts supplied by reference TRBV7-2 and TRBJ2-1, is GAGVSQSPSNKVTEKGKDVELRCDPISGHTALYWYRQSLGQGLEFLIYFQGNSAPDKSGLPSDRFSAERTGGSVSTLTIQRTQQEDSAVYLCASGHGLSYNEQFFGPGTRLTVL.